One TCR beta chain is described in this entry. The CDR3 runs to 13 residues. With 3 bases removed from V and 5 bases from J, the gap between germline ends came to 10 bases. Germline V gives CDR1 MGHRA, CDR2 YSYEKL. Produced via immunoSEQ multiplex PCR; TCRdb's table is partial and in-frame only. The table has around 170,000 clones, approximately 80% seen once; the top ten hold around 12%. The participants were between about 18 and 90 years old and came from under 25 US areas. This record comes from a study of blood T cell repertoires in COVID-19. The TCR sequence derives from a man over 45 who had recovered from COVID-19. Source material: PBMCs or T cells enriched from blood (not recorded which). The genes are TRBV4-1 and TRBJ1-2; a weak D match, TRBD1 (5 bases). The CDR3 DNA reads as TGCGCCAGCAGCCAGGGGCAGAGGTATGGCTACACCTTC. It codes for CASSQGQRYGYTF.